The present TCR beta chain was sequenced within a study of cytomegalovirus exposure and HLA in healthy donors. Findings of the study overall: Rare TCR sequences predominated, though certain public TCRs were found in many donors. Subsequent analysis found a tendency for first-cohort TCR clusters to co-occur within the 90 to 150 validation repertoires. Specificity of a few CMV-associated chains for CMV antigens was verified in vitro. The classifier reportedly diagnosed cytomegalovirus status with high specificity and sensitivity.

CDR1 is SGHRS and CDR2 is YFSETQ in the germline V gene. Deletions cut 7 bases from V and 4 bases from J, with 20 bases between. The CDR3 runs 15 residues. Points on this clone: The antigen is not known.

Here immunoSEQ multiplex PCR was the method, and the copy in TCRdb shows in-frame clones only, minus some. There are around 71,000 clones in the sample; roughly 94% occur only once, and about 1.5% lies in the top ten. The J gene is TRBJ1-2, the V gene TRBV5-1; D is uncertain. This sequence was found in a young man in good health and CMV-seropositive. The specimen sequenced was PBMCs. The CDR3, as DNA: TGCGCCAGCCAATCTTCACCTATCCACGGCTATGGCTACACCTTC. This translates into CASQSSPIHGYGYTF. Supplemented by reference TRBV5-1 and TRBJ1-2, the full variable domain reads KAGVTQTPRYLIKTRGQQVTLSCSPISGHRSVSWYQQTPGQGLQFLFEYFSETQRNKGNFPGRFSGRQFSNSRSEMNVSTLELGDSALYLCASQSSPIHGYGYTFGSGTRLTVV.